This T cell receptor beta chain was sequenced for a study of PD-1 blockade in classical Hodgkin lymphoma. Overall study: Nivolumab was administered to patients intravenously at 3 mg/kg every 2 weeks. Study results and limitations: Reported baseline diversity: healthy donors highest, relapsed/refractory patients lowest. Among the patients, those starting nivolumab under 1 year after ASCT were excluded.

CDR3 length: 15 residues. V was pared by 3 bases and J by 5 bases, with 8 bases of the junction left unmatched. From germline, CDR1 is KGHSH and CDR2 LQKENI. About this clone: Its antigen remains unidentified.

The repertoire was sequenced with immunoSEQ multiplex PCR; TCRdb's copy has only in-frame clones and lacks some. The sample includes some 26,000 clones, roughly 80% of them seen just once. Time point denoted: cycle 4 day 1 (C4D1), after 5 to 7 weeks of nivolumab. Patients all relapsed after autologous stem cell transplantation, and there was variation in brentuximab vedotin exposure. It was by magnetic negative selection that CD4+ T cells were purified from thawed PBMCs. The input for sequencing was CD4+ T cells from blood, taken before the fourth cycle of nivolumab. V gene TRBV18 combines with J gene TRBJ2-7; 9 bases are shared with TRBD1. The TCR comes from a human donor with classical Hodgkin lymphoma. The CDR3 loop reads CASSPSGQGGNEQYF. The CDR3 DNA follows: TGTGCCAGCTCACCTTCGGGACAGGGAGGCAACGAGCAGTACTTC.